These 27 T cell receptor beta chains were sequenced from one sample in a study of CD8 T cells in ankylosing spondylitis. In TCRdb, the 5' RACE reads were re-called with MiXCR into one record per CDR3 protein. The sample has 250,000 to 400,000 distinct CDR3 sequences; 11% are singletons. Sample: blood, either unsorted or a sorted T cell fraction (not recorded which). These receptors came from a female donor with ankylosing spondylitis or in good health (not recorded which).

There are many counts of this clonotype. The gene calls are TRBV7-9 and TRBJ1-1, with 11 bases lining up with TRBD1. V shed 2 bases and J 5 bases; nucleotides not matched to a gene: 7. Germline CDR1 and CDR2: SEHNR and FQNEAQ (reference sequence). This CDR3 spans 16 amino acids. The CDR3 region is CASSLPIGQGATEAFF. As DNA, the CDR3 is TGTGCCAGCAGCTTACCTATAGGACAGGGGGCGACTGAAGCTTTCTTT.

This clonotype was seen ten or more times. The chain joins TRBV25-1 to TRBJ2-5, with D unclear. Trimming removed 1 base at V and 4 bases at J, with 10 bases between. CDR1 is MGHDK and CDR2 is SYGVNS in the germline V gene. The CDR3 is 14 amino acids. For the CDR3, the DNA is TGTGCCAGCAGTGAATCCAGATCGACAGAGACCCAGTACTTC. Amino acid sequence: CASSESRSTETQYF.

The chain has TRBV5-8 and TRBJ2-2, with D unresolved. The germline V gene encodes CDR1 SGHTS and CDR2 YDEGEE. V gave up 9 bases and J gave up 6 bases, with 18 bases separating them. The CDR3 contains 14 residues. CDR3 coding DNA: TGTGCCATGAGCCCCCGGCACGCCTCCGGGGAGCTGTTTTTT. This encodes CAMSPRHASGELFF.

This clonotype appeared many times. The J gene is TRBJ1-4, the V gene TRBV5-1; D is possibly TRBD1 (5 bases). V gave up 3 bases and J gave up 8 bases, with 17 bases separating them. CDR1 is SGHRS, CDR2 YFSETQ, per germline. This CDR3 is built from 15 residues. The chain's CDR3 is CASSSRGGGSEKLFF. CDR3 bases: TGCGCCAGCAGCTCACGAGGTGGGGGTTCGGAAAAACTGTTTTTT.

V is TRBV5-1 and J is TRBJ2-5, with TRBD2 matching over 9 bases. V trimming: 3 bases; J trimming: 13 bases; junction bases outside the gene matches: 13. Per germline, CDR1 SGHRS and CDR2 YFSETQ. The CDR3 totals 14 residues. The CDR3 DNA follows: TGCGCCAGCAGCTCCCGGACTAGCGAACCGGTTGGGTACTTC. Amino acid sequence: CASSSRTSEPVGYF.

This clonotype was detected many times. The chain has TRBV11-2 and TRBJ2-7, with D unclear. The CDR3 runs 16 residues. Trimming stripped 1 base from V and 3 bases from J, with 16 bases between. Per germline, CDR1 SGHAT and CDR2 FQNNGV. The CDR3 here is CASSLAGQTRFYEQYF. CDR3 nucleotides: TGTGCCAGCAGCTTAGCTGGCCAGACGAGATTCTACGAGCAGTACTTC.

For this clonotype: A much larger clone lies a single base off, so this may be a read error. Since the CDR3 does not end with the conserved phenylalanine or tryptophan, this likely comes from a read error. The chain is built from TRBV20-1 and TRBJ2-1, with 7 bases identical to TRBD2. Per the germline V gene, CDR1 is DFQATT and CDR2 is SNEGSKA (reference sequence). This CDR3 has 15 residues. J gave up 6 bases and V 6 bases, and 14 bases lay outside the gene matches. The CDR3 here is CSAPWALKRGNEQFL. Written as DNA, the CDR3 is TGCAGTGCCCCGTGGGCTCTAAAGCGGGGCAATGAGCAGTTCTTG.

This clonotype turned up a few times. The chain recombines TRBV10-2 with TRBJ2-3, with 11 bases lining up with TRBD2. J gave up 0 bases and V 6 bases, and 5 bases lay outside the gene matches. The CDR3 length is 16 residues. Germline V gene sequence: CDR1 WSHSY, CDR2 SAAADI. The CDR3 DNA reads TGCGCCAGCAGAAGCGGGACTAGCGGTAGCACAGATACGCAGTATTTT. It specifies CASRSGTSGSTDTQYF.

This clonotype was seen ten or more times. CDR3 coding DNA: TGCAGTGCTCCCGGGACTAGCGGAAACCACAATGAGCAGTTCTTC. Its protein is CSAPGTSGNHNEQFF. The gene calls are TRBV20-1 and TRBJ2-1; 11 nucleotides match TRBD2. CDR1 is DFQATT and CDR2 is SNEGSKA in the germline V gene (reference sequence). The CDR3 is 15 amino acids. V gave up 5 bases and J gave up 5 bases; unmatched junction bases: 8.

This clonotype was detected many times. The chain combines TRBV12-3 or TRBV12-4 with TRBJ2-4; unclear D gene. Trimming removed 8 bases at V and 9 bases at J, with 14 bases between. The CDR3 has 12 residues. The CDR3 protein is CASGAATPIQYF. The CDR3 DNA reads as TGTGCCAGCGGCGCTGCCACCCCCATTCAGTACTTC.

This sequence joins TRBV2 and TRBJ2-2, with 13 bases lining up with TRBD2. The CDR3 has 19 residues. Looked up from germline, CDR1 is SNHLY and CDR2 is FYNNEI. The V segment lost 10 bases and the J segment 0 bases; nucleotides outside the gene matches: 14. The CDR3 loop is CAICFSGTSGISNTGELFF. CDR3 sequence (DNA): TGTGCCATCTGTTTCTCCGGGACTAGCGGGATTTCGAACACCGGGGAGCTGTTTTTT.

The sample holds many counts of this clonotype. The chain is built from TRBV27 and TRBJ2-7, with D possibly TRBD2 on 7 matching bases. Germline V gene data show CDR1 as MNHEY and CDR2 as SMNVEV (reference sequence). The V and J ends lost 5 bases and 3 bases respectively, with 11 bases between them. There are 13 residues in the CDR3. The CDR3 DNA reads as TGTGCCAGCAGTCGGGGGGCCCACTACGAGCAGTACTTC. As protein: CASSRGAHYEQYF.

This clonotype showed up many times. This CDR3 is CAISESGLYSGGRSYEQYF. The DNA for the CDR3 is TGTGCCATCAGTGAGTCCGGACTCTATTCAGGCGGCCGCTCCTACGAGCAGTACTTC. This sequence joins TRBV10-3 and TRBJ2-7, with a tentative D call TRBD2 (5 bases). The CDR3 is 19 amino acids. Trimming left V 0 bases short and J 0 bases short, with 21 bases between. Looked up from germline, CDR1 is ENHRY and CDR2 is SYGVKD.

V gene TRBV7-2 combines with J gene TRBJ2-7; D unclear. Trimming removed 1 base at V and 0 bases at J, with 10 bases between. CDR1 is SGHTA, CDR2 FQGNSA, per germline. This CDR3 region has 15 residues. Here the CDR3 reads CASSLGQYSSYEQYF. The CDR3 nucleotides read TGTGCCAGCAGCTTAGGCCAGTACAGCTCCTACGAGCAGTACTTC.

The table lists this clonotype with many counts. The V gene is TRBV28, the J gene TRBJ2-7, with TRBD2 as a possible D gene (6 bases). V lost 6 bases and J 7 bases, leaving 22 bases between the germline ends. The CDR3 sequence is 15 residues long. Germline CDR1 MDHEN, CDR2 SYDVKM. As DNA, the CDR3 is TGTGCCAGCAGCCGGTGGGGGGTAGCAGGACCTGAGCAGTACTTC. It translates to CASSRWGVAGPEQYF.

The CDR3 nucleotides are TGTGCCAGCAGCCAAGATAGGGGGGCGCTTACCTATGGCTACACCTTC. Translating gives CASSQDRGALTYGYTF. This chain links TRBV4-2 with TRBJ1-2; maybe TRBD1 (6 bases). The germline V gene encodes CDR1 LGHNA and CDR2 YNFKEQ. Trimming left V 0 bases short and J 4 bases short, with 15 bases between. CDR3 length equals 16 residues.

This clonotype was found many times. This rearrangement joins TRBV28 to TRBJ1-2; D not resolved. The CDR3 is 15 residues long. Germline V lookup: CDR1 MDHEN, CDR2 SYDVKM. Trimming pared 2 bases from V and 5 bases from J, leaving 15 bases between. The CDR3 sequence is CASSLPPDGAYGYTF. Here the CDR3 DNA reads TGTGCCAGCAGTTTACCACCGGACGGAGCTTATGGCTACACCTTC.

The chain carries TRBV7-9 and TRBJ2-7; the D is unclear. Between the trimmed V and J ends, which lost 4 bases and 2 bases, there was a span of 6 bases. The germline gives CDR1 SEHNR, CDR2 FQNEAQ (reference sequence). This CDR3 has 12 amino acids. CDR3 in DNA: TGTGCCAGCAGCTCGACTCCCTACGAGCAGTACTTC. Translated, it gives CASSSTPYEQYF. Full variable domain (remainder filled in from reference TRBV7-9 and TRBJ2-7): DTGVSQNPRHKITKRGQNVTFRCDPISEHNRLYWYRQTLGQGPEFLTYFQNEAQLEKSRLLSDRFSAERPKGSFSTLEIQRTEQGDSAMYLCASSSTPYEQYFGPGTRLTVT.

The genes are TRBV27 and TRBJ1-5; TRBD1 agrees at 8 bases. The CDR3 is 13 residues long. V lost 6 bases to trimming and J lost 7 bases; unmatched junction nucleotides: 5. Germline V gene sequence: CDR1 MNHEY, CDR2 SMNVEV (reference sequence). The CDR3 is CASRTGVKQPQHF. The CDR3 DNA sequence: TGTGCCAGCAGGACAGGGGTAAAGCAGCCCCAGCATTTT.

This clonotype has ten or more counts. The rearrangement uses TRBV27 and TRBJ1-5; the match to TRBD1 covers 7 bases. V lost 6 bases and J lost 0; bases outside the gene matches: 11. Germline V gene sequence: CDR1 MNHEY, CDR2 SMNVEV (reference sequence). The CDR3 contains 17 residues. The CDR3 sequence is CASRPPGGRTSNQPQHF. The CDR3, as DNA: TGTGCCAGCAGGCCCCCAGGGGGTCGGACTAGCAATCAGCCCCAGCATTTT.

Comment on this clonotype: Given a much more abundant clone one base away, this may be a read error. The chain carries TRBV5-1 and TRBJ2-2; D possibly matches TRBD1 or TRBD2 (5 bases each). CDR3 length: 14 amino acids. Germline CDR1 is SGHRS and CDR2 is YFSETQ. The CDR3 DNA is TGCGCCAGCAGCGGTGGAATGGACACCGGGGAGCCGTTTTTT. Protein product: CASSGGMDTGEPFF.

This clonotype was recorded many times. This chain links TRBV7-2 with TRBJ1-6; perhaps TRBD1 as D (6 bases). This CDR3 comprises 14 residues. Trimming cost V 2 bases and J 10 bases, with 12 bases left between them. Germline values: CDR1 SGHTA, CDR2 FQGNSA. The CDR3 is CASSLTGYRSPLHF. In DNA, the CDR3 is TGTGCCAGCAGCTTAACAGGGTATCGCTCACCCCTCCACTTT.

This clonotype has a handful of counts. The chain combines TRBV7-9 with TRBJ1-3; D call uncertain. Germline CDR1 and CDR2: SEHNR and FQNEAQ (reference sequence). The ends were cut back, 6 bases at V and 2 bases at J, with 17 bases in the middle. The CDR3 totals 16 residues. The CDR3 loop reads CASSRLGLQPGNTIYF. The CDR3 bases are TGTGCCAGCAGTCGACTAGGGTTACAGCCTGGAAACACCATATATTTT.

This clonotype was seen a few times. The V and J genes are TRBV28 and TRBJ2-7; 9 nucleotides align to TRBD1. CDR1 and CDR2 from the germline V gene are MDHEN and SYDVKM. J lost 5 bases, V lost 2 bases, and 10 bases had no gene match. This CDR3 has 16 residues. CDR3 region: CASSLHRDRVKNEQYF. CDR3 bases: TGTGCCAGCAGTTTACACCGGGACAGGGTAAAGAACGAGCAGTACTTC.

The chain couples TRBV6-1 to TRBJ1-5; 10 positions match TRBD1. The CDR3 is 15 amino acids. V lost 6 bases, J lost 7 bases, and 9 bases stayed unmatched. Germline V lookup: CDR1 MNHNS, CDR2 SASEGT. The CDR3 DNA sequence: TGTGCCAGCAGGTCTAGACAGGGGGCTGAGCAGCCCCAGCATTTT. It yields the protein CASRSRQGAEQPQHF.

This clonotype was detected many times. The chain links TRBV6-5 to TRBJ1-1, with no clear D. The CDR3 has 15 residues. V dropped 2 bases and J dropped 1 base, with 11 bases sitting between them. The germline V gene has CDR1 MNHEY and CDR2 SVGAGI. The CDR3, as DNA: TGTGCCAGCAGTTACCGAGGACGGGAGAACACTGAAGCTTTCTTT. Translating gives CASSYRGRENTEAFF.

In this sample, this clonotype turned up many times. The chain carries TRBV12-3 or TRBV12-4 and TRBJ1-4; no firm D call. Trimming removed 2 bases from V and 10 bases from J, with 5 bases in between. CDR3 length: 11 residues. CDR3 sequence: CASSLFGKLFF. The CDR3 region has the DNA TGTGCCAGCAGTTTATTTGGAAAACTGTTTTTT.